This entry describes one T cell receptor beta chain. The specificity of this receptor is unknown. The sample holds no much larger clone one base away, and base qualities are not on file. In Seattle, one collaborating source enrolled patients while the infection was active and tracked those patients longitudinally over the course of disease. The collaborating institutions used their own protocols to collect whole blood in K2EDTA tubes. For TCRbeta analysis, collaborator samples were shipped as frozen whole blood, as isolated PBMCs, or as DNA extracted from either sample type. The immunoSEQ Assay, a bias-controlled multiplex PCR, was used to amplify TCRbeta CDR3 regions from genomic DNA. In the paper's pipeline: Nucleated cell counts per sample were estimated from amplification of reference gene primers within the assay. To quantify the absolute abundance of each unique TCRbeta CDR3 rearrangement, sequence reads were collapsed and filtered. For each sample, productive Simpson clonality was calculated by taking the square root of Simpson's diversity index across productive rearrangements. TCRdb limited this immuneACCESS table to in-frame rearrangements with V and J called. A share of clones is missing; checked studies link under half to unresolved V genes, and the rest is unexplained. V and J calls and clone size are copied from that table; D and trimming were computed from the DNA. Recorded for this sample are 300,000 to 400,000 clones; about 88% of them occurred a single time. The top ten clonotypes cover just over 7% of the sample.

The record originates from a study of blood T cell repertoires in COVID-19 (dated by TCRdb to the early 2020s). In terms of the full investigation: Samples covering the acute and convalescent phases of COVID-19 were provided by collaborators in the United States, Italy and Spain. Samples came from the ongoing ImmuneRACE study (first 160 participants) plus 1,254 subjects from 6 global collaborators. The material from the prospective study consisted of cDNA or gDNA derived from T cells, B-cell-depleted T cells, or PBMCs. Subjects who had been exposed to COVID-19, were actively infected with it, or had recovered from it provided the deeply sampled blood TCRbeta repertoires that made up the dataset. Where available, HLA class I and class II types were obtained from metadata supplied by the sample provider rather than from assay-based typing. A de-identified subject ID, COVID-19 status, age in years and sex were almost always included in the sample metadata. The repertoires were made available in a free public database intended to serve as a resource for research on the immune response to SARS-CoV-2.

On the study overall, not on this receptor specifically: How much clinical and demographic metadata was included differed by source and by participant, and the metadata was provided uncurated.

CDR3 length: 14 amino acids, cysteine to phenylalanine. Just the 42-base CDR3 DNA is kept, in frame starting at base 1. Deletion took 6 bases off V and 0 bases off J, with a span of 11 bases between the germline ends. According to the germline V gene, CDR1 reads ENHRY and CDR2 reads SYGVKD. The sequenced sample was peripheral blood. The source is a woman between 55 and 75 years old with COVID-19, enrolled during active disease. The chain uses TRBV10-3 and TRBJ1-2; the D gene lacks a confident call. The DNA reads TGTGCCATCAGCCTCCGCGAGACTAACTATGGCTACACCTTC. It translates to CAISLRETNYGYTF.